This T cell receptor (beta chain) is drawn from a study of blood T cell repertoires in COVID-19 (dated by TCRdb to the early 2020s). Context from the whole study: Samples from collaborators originated in the United States, Italy and Spain and spanned both the acute and convalescent phases of COVID-19. The material from the prospective study consisted of cDNA or gDNA derived from T cells, B-cell-depleted T cells, or PBMCs. The dataset comprised deeply sampled blood TCRbeta repertoires from subjects exposed to, actively infected with, or recovered from COVID-19. The repertoires were released in a freely available public database intended as a resource for research on the immune response to SARS-CoV-2. The samples were drawn from the first 160 participants of the ongoing ImmuneRACE study and from 1,254 subjects provided by 6 global collaborators. A de-identified subject ID, COVID-19 status, age in years and sex were almost always included in the sample metadata. Where available, HLA class I and class II types were taken from metadata supplied by the sample provider and were not determined by assay-based typing.

Each collaborating institution followed its own protocols to collect whole blood in K2EDTA tubes. For TCRbeta analysis, collaborators shipped samples in one of three forms: frozen whole blood, isolated PBMCs, or DNA extracted from either of those sample types. Notes on this clone: It has no known antigen specificity. One base away there is no much larger clone; base qualities are not given.

The immunoSEQ Assay, a bias-controlled multiplex PCR, was used to amplify TCRbeta CDR3 regions from genomic DNA. The source study handled its data this way. The number of nucleated cells in each sample was estimated by amplification of reference gene primers within the assay. To quantify the absolute abundance of each unique TCRbeta CDR3 rearrangement, sequence reads were collapsed and filtered. For each sample, productive Simpson clonality was calculated as the square root of Simpson's diversity index over productive rearrangements. TCRdb obtained this table from immuneACCESS and retained in-frame rearrangements with V and J assigned. These tables miss some clones; where compared with another copy, unresolved V genes account for less than half of the shortfall, and the remainder is unexplained. D and trimming come from the DNA, and the V and J calls and clone size come from that table. The sample table holds 75,000 to 100,000 clones, of which about 89% were seen once. The top ten constitute just under 20% of the sample.

What the authors observed across the whole study: Clinical and demographic metadata were provided uncurated, with the amount varying by source and participant.

The sample taken for sequencing was peripheral blood. The source is a human donor in a cohort sampled during active COVID-19.

The CDR3 amino acid sequence is: CASSLDAGTEAFF. The DNA sequence reads TGTGCCAGCAGCTTAGATGCGGGCACTGAAGCTTTCTTT. The chain is made from TRBV11-2 and TRBJ1-1, with no confident D gene call. Trimming removed 0 bases from V and 4 bases from J, leaving 6 bases between the germline ends. For CDR1 and CDR2, the germline V gene lists SGHAT and FQNNGV. Measured from the cysteine to the phenylalanine, the CDR3 is 13 residues long. Only the CDR3 DNA stays, 39 bases, in frame from base 1.